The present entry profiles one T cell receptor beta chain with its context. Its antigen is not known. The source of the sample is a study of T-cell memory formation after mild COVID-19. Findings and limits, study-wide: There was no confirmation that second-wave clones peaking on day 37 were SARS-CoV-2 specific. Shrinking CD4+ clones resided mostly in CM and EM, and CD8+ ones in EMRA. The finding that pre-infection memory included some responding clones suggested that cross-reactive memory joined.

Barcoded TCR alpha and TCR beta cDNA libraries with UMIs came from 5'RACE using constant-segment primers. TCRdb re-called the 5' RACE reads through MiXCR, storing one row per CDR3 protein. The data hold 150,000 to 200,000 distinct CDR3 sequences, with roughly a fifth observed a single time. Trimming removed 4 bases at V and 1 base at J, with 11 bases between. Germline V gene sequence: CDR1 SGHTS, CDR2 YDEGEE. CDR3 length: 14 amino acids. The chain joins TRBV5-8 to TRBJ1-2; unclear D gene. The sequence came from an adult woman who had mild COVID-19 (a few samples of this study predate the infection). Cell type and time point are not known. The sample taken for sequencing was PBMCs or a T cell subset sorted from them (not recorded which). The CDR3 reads CASSEDINNYGYTF. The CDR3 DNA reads TGTGCCAGCAGCGAAGACATTAATAACTATGGCTACACCTTC.